This TCR beta chain was captured by sequencing in a study of OX40 agonist ivuxolimab in advanced cancers. Study findings and constraints: Clonal expansion was seen in CD4+ and CD8+ blood T cells by week 6 at 0.1 to 3.0 mg/kg.

A remark on this clone: Its antigen is unidentified.

Trimming cost V 3 bases and J 8 bases, with 17 bases left between them. The germline CDR1 and CDR2 sequences are LNHDA and SQIVND (reference sequence). The length of the CDR3 is 15 residues. TCRdb's table, derived via immunoSEQ multiplex PCR, lists solely in-frame clones and lacks some. The sample lists roughly 55,000 clones, approximately 80% occurring once. The material sequenced was CD4+ or CD8+ T cells sorted from blood, taken in a trial of the OX40 agonist ivuxolimab. The sequence came from an adult with an advanced solid tumor such as melanoma, head and neck, liver or kidney cancer. The V and J genes are TRBV19 and TRBJ1-3; a possible D gene is TRBD1 (6 bases). For the CDR3, the DNA is TGTGCCAGTAGTATCGGCGGACAGAACACCCACACCATATATTTT. Amino acid sequence: CASSIGGQNTHTIYF.